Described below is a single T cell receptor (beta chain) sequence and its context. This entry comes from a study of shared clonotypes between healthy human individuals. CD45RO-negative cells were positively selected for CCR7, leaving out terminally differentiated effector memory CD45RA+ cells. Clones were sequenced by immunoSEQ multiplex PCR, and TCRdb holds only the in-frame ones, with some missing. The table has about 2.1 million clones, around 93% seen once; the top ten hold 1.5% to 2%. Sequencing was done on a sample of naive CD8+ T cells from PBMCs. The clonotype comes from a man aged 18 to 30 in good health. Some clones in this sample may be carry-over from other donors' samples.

CDR3 sequence (DNA): TGTGCCAGCAGCTTGCAGGCTAATGAAAAACTGTTTTTT. Amino acid sequence: CASSLQANEKLFF. The rearrangement links TRBV5-6 to TRBJ1-4; D not certain. CDR3 length: 13 amino acids. The V gene lost 1 base and the J gene lost 3 bases, with 4 bases spanning the gap. From germline, CDR1 is SGHDT and CDR2 YYEEEE.